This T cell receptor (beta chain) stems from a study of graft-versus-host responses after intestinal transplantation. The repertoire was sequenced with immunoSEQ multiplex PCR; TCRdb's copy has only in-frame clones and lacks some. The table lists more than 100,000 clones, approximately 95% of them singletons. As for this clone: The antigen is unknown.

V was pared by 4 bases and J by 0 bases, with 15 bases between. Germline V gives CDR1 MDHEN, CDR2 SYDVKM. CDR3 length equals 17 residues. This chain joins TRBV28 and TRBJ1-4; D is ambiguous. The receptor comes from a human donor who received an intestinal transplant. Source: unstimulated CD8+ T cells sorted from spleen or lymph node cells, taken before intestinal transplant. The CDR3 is CASSSVGRAATNEKLFF. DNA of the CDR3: TGTGCCAGCAGTTCCGTGGGTCGGGCTGCAACTAATGAAAAACTGTTTTTT.